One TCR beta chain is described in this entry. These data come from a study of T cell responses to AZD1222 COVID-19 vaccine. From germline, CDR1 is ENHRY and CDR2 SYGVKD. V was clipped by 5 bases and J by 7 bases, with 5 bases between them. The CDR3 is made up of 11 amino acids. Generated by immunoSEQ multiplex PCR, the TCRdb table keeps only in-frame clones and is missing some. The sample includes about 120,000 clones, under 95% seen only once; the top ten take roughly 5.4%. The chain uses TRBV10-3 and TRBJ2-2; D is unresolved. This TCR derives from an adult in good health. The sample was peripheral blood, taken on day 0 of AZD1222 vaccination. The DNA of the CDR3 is TGTGCCATCAGTCTGGGCGGGGAGCTGTTTTTT. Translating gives CAISLGGELFF.